Each of the 27 T cell receptor beta chains below was sequenced from the same sample in a study of T cell responses to AZD1222 COVID-19 vaccine. Sequenced by immunoSEQ multiplex PCR; TCRdb stores in-frame clones only, minus some. The table lists some 200,000 clones, 75% to 90% of them singletons. The input for sequencing was peripheral blood, taken on day 0 of AZD1222 vaccination. Receptors originate from an adult in good health.

V usage is TRBV18 and J usage is TRBJ2-5; D is ambiguous. V was clipped by 5 bases and J by 2 bases, with 9 bases between them. The CDR3 runs 13 residues. CDR1 and CDR2 (germline): KGHSH, LQKENI. CDR3 amino acids: CASSIDIQETQYF. The CDR3 DNA follows: TGTGCCAGCTCAATAGACATTCAAGAGACCCAGTACTTC. Drawing the rest from reference TRBV18 and TRBJ2-5, the complete variable domain is NAGVMQNPRHLVRRRGQEARLRCSPMKGHSHVYWYRQLPEEGLKFMVYLQKENIIDESGMPKERFSAEFPKEGPSILRIQQVVRGDSAAYFCASSIDIQETQYFGPGTRLLVL.

The V gene is TRBV28, the J gene TRBJ1-2; TRBD1 agrees at 7 bases. The V gene end was trimmed by 3 bases and the J gene end by 1 base; junction bases not matched to a gene: 5. Germline lookup yields CDR1 MDHEN and CDR2 SYDVKM. The CDR3 runs to 15 residues. CDR3 loop: CASSFLQGNNYGYTF. In DNA, the CDR3 is TGTGCCAGCAGTTTTTTACAGGGGAATAACTATGGCTACACCTTC.

This sequence joins TRBV5-4 and TRBJ2-2; 8 positions match TRBD2. CDR1 is SGHNT and CDR2 is YYREEE in the germline V gene (reference sequence). This CDR3 contains 15 residues. V gave up 3 bases and J gave up 7 bases; unmatched junction bases: 8. CDR3 amino acids: CASSSRGGRIGELFF. The CDR3 DNA sequence: TGTGCCAGCAGCTCCCGCGGGGGGCGGATCGGGGAGCTGTTTTTT.

The chain is built from TRBV18 and TRBJ2-1; D gene uncertain. CDR1 and CDR2 (germline): KGHSH, LQKENI. CDR3 length equals 15 residues. The V and J ends lost 8 bases and 0 bases respectively, with 14 bases between them. Here the CDR3 DNA reads TGTGCCAGCAATAACTACGAGAGCTCCTACAATGAGCAGTTCTTC. It encodes CASNNYESSYNEQFF.

V and J are TRBV11-1 and TRBJ2-2, with D possibly being TRBD2 (6 bases). Germline CDR1 SGHAT, CDR2 FQDESV (reference sequence). The CDR3 has 14 residues. V was pared by 2 bases and J by 5 bases, with 9 bases between. CDR3 nucleotide sequence: TGTGCCAGCAGCTTAAGGGCGGGGACCGGGGAGCTGTTTTTT. This sequence encodes CASSLRAGTGELFF.

This clone has more than one count but fewer than ten. The chain combines TRBV28 with TRBJ2-2; D is possibly TRBD2 (6 bases). With 8 bases removed from V and 6 bases from J, the gap between germline ends came to 22 bases. The CDR3 runs 16 residues. Germline-derived CDR1 and CDR2 are MDHEN and SYDVKM. CDR3 nucleotide sequence: TGTGCCAGCGCCCTGGTGATTGCCCCGGGGGCCGGGGAGCTGTTTTTT. Its translation is CASALVIAPGAGELFF.

This clone was observed once. The J gene is TRBJ2-5, the V gene TRBV5-5; TRBD1 matches 9 bases. The CDR3 length is 15 residues. CDR1 and CDR2 from the germline V gene are SGHKS and YYEKEE (reference sequence). Trimming at V came to 5 bases and at J to 5 bases, leaving 10 bases not matched to a gene. In DNA form, the CDR3 reads TGTGCCAGCAGTCCGCGACAGGGGGGCTTGGAGACCCAGTACTTC. Translating gives CASSPRQGGLETQYF.

The V gene is TRBV5-1, the J gene TRBJ1-3, with D possibly TRBD1 on 5 matching bases. The CDR3 has 14 amino acids. Looked up from germline, CDR1 is SGHRS and CDR2 is YFSETQ. Trimming took off 4 bases at V and 2 bases at J, with 10 bases between the two ends. For the CDR3, the DNA is TGCGCCAGCAGCAGCGACAGCACTGGAAACACCATATATTTT. It codes for CASSSDSTGNTIYF. Together with reference TRBV5-1 and TRBJ1-3, the CDR3 gives the full variable domain: KAGVTQTPRYLIKTRGQQVTLSCSPISGHRSVSWYQQTPGQGLQFLFEYFSETQRNKGNFPGRFSGRQFSNSRSEMNVSTLELGDSALYLCASSSDSTGNTIYFGEGSWLTVV.

Here the CDR3 DNA reads TGTGCCAGCAGCTTCAGCCCTTCCCATGATTCACCCCTCCACTTT. It yields the protein CASSFSPSHDSPLHF. The rearrangement uses TRBV4-2 and TRBJ1-6, with D unresolved. The V and J ends lost 5 bases and 8 bases respectively, with 16 bases between them. This CDR3 contains 15 residues. Germline loops: CDR1 LGHNA, CDR2 YNFKEQ.

The gene calls are TRBV18 and TRBJ2-3; 7 bases line up with TRBD2. After removal of 6 bases from V and 1 base from J, the junction contained 7 bases not matched to a gene. Germline V gene lookup returns CDR1 KGHSH and CDR2 LQKENI. The CDR3 has 15 amino acids. As DNA, the CDR3 is TGTGCCAGCTCTATACTAGCGAGAGGCACAGATACGCAGTATTTT. Amino acid sequence: CASSILARGTDTQYF. The full variable domain, rest sourced from reference TRBV18 and TRBJ2-3, is NAGVMQNPRHLVRRRGQEARLRCSPMKGHSHVYWYRQLPEEGLKFMVYLQKENIIDESGMPKERFSAEFPKEGPSILRIQQVVRGDSAAYFCASSILARGTDTQYFGPGTRLTVL.

J is TRBJ1-5 and V is TRBV5-1; D uncertain. This CDR3 is built from 15 residues. Germline CDR1 is SGHRS and CDR2 is YFSETQ. The germline V and J ends were trimmed by 4 bases and 5 bases, with 16 bases remaining between them. DNA for the CDR3: TGCGCCAGCAGCCCGGGGTATGGTATCCATCAGCCCCAGCATTTT. Amino acid sequence: CASSPGYGIHQPQHF.

The chain links TRBV7-6 to TRBJ2-7; 12 nucleotides align to TRBD1. Germline loops: CDR1 SGHVS, CDR2 FNYEAQ. Unmatched junction bases numbered 5, after V lost 1 base and J lost 7 bases. This CDR3 is 15 amino acids long. CDR3 sequence reads: CASSLGGQGASEQYF. The CDR3 DNA is TGTGCCAGCAGCTTAGGGGGACAGGGGGCGAGTGAGCAGTACTTC. The full variable domain, in which reference TRBV7-6 and TRBJ2-7 provide the parts outside the CDR3, is GAGVSQSPRYKVTKRGQDVALRCDPISGHVSLYWYRQALGQGPEFLTYFNYEAQQDKSGLPNDRFSAERPEGSISTLTIQRTEQRDSAMYRCASSLGGQGASEQYFGPGTRLTVT.

This clone was seen once. The genes are TRBV5-6 and TRBJ2-3, with TRBD2 matching 10 bases. Germline assignment: CDR1 SGHDT and CDR2 YYEEEE. V was clipped by 5 bases and J by 1 base; unmatched bases: 7. The CDR3 covers 16 residues. The CDR3 sequence is CASSSAGTSGTDTQYF. CDR3 in DNA: TGTGCCAGCAGTTCCGCCGGGACTAGCGGCACAGATACGCAGTATTTT.

This chain uses TRBV28 with TRBJ1-2; D perhaps matches TRBD1 (5 bases). This CDR3 contains 14 residues. Trimming removed 5 bases at V and 8 bases at J, with 18 bases between. Germline CDR1 is MDHEN and CDR2 is SYDVKM. In DNA form, the CDR3 reads TGTGCCAGCAGTCCCACAGGATGGGAGGAAGGCTACACCTTC. Translating gives CASSPTGWEEGYTF.

The chain joins TRBV7-9 to TRBJ2-3; D not resolved. Germline V CDR1 and CDR2: SEHNR, FQNEAQ (reference sequence). This CDR3 spans 14 amino acids. Trimming cost V 1 base and J 2 bases, with 7 bases left between them. The CDR3 nucleotides are TGTGCCAGCAGCTTAGGACCAAACACAGATACGCAGTATTTT. As protein: CASSLGPNTDTQYF.

The chain is built from TRBV10-3 and TRBJ1-2, with 8 nucleotides matching TRBD1. The germline V gene encodes CDR1 ENHRY and CDR2 SYGVKD. Trimming at V came to 7 bases and at J to 6 bases, leaving 4 bases not matched to a gene. The CDR3 length is 12 residues. The DNA for the CDR3 is TGTGCCATCAACGGACAGGGAAATGGCTACACCTTC. This encodes CAINGQGNGYTF.

The V call is TRBV6-6, the J call TRBJ1-3, with a possible D match to TRBD1 (5 bases). CDR3 length: 16 amino acids. Germline loops: CDR1 MNHNY, CDR2 SVGAGI (reference sequence). V was clipped by 0 bases and J by 1 base, with 10 bases between them. CDR3 nucleotide sequence: TGTGCCAGCAGTTACTCAAAGGGGTTATCTGGAAACACCATATATTTT. This gives the protein CASSYSKGLSGNTIYF.

This chain links TRBV30 with TRBJ2-2, with D perhaps TRBD1 (6 bases). Deletions cut 4 bases from V and 6 bases from J, with 15 bases between. In germline, CDR1 is GTSNPN, CDR2 SVGIG (reference sequence). The length of the CDR3 is 14 residues. The CDR3 DNA sequence: TGTGCCTGGAACGGTGGGGGCCACGCCGGGGAGCTGTTTTTT. Translated, it gives CAWNGGGHAGELFF.

This chain joins TRBV5-1 and TRBJ2-5, with 7 bases matching TRBD1. The germline CDR1 and CDR2 sequences are SGHRS and YFSETQ. Losses at the gene ends were 0 bases for V and 3 bases for J; bases not matched to a gene: 2. The CDR3 covers 14 residues. The CDR3 DNA reads TGCGCCAGCAGCTTGGGGACAGGAGAAGAGACCCAGTACTTC. Translated: CASSLGTGEETQYF.

The J gene is TRBJ2-1, the V gene TRBV10-3; TRBD1 agrees at 9 bases. V was pared by 7 bases and J by 9 bases, with 7 bases of the junction left unmatched. CDR1 is ENHRY and CDR2 is SYGVKD in the germline V gene. The CDR3 contains 13 residues. The CDR3 DNA is TGTGCCATCACGGGACAGGGAATAGGTGAGCAGTTCTTC. Residues: CAITGQGIGEQFF.

The sample holds one count of this clone. CDR3 protein: CASSQRGLSDTGELFF. In DNA form, the CDR3 reads TGCGCCAGCAGCCAAAGGGGCCTATCCGACACCGGGGAGCTGTTTTTT. The genes are TRBV4-1 and TRBJ2-2, with D possibly matching TRBD1 (5 bases). The germline CDR1 and CDR2 sequences are MGHRA and YSYEKL. The CDR3 runs 16 residues. V lost 2 bases and J 3 bases, leaving 13 bases between the germline ends.

This clone was recorded once. The chain is built from TRBV7-2 and TRBJ1-5; TRBD1 is a possible D gene (5 bases). Germline V CDR1 and CDR2: SGHTA, FQGNSA. The V end lost 6 bases, the J end lost 5 bases, and 11 bases lay between the germline ends. The length of the CDR3 is 13 residues. CDR3 sequence reads: CASRGGGDQPQHF. In DNA, the CDR3 is TGTGCCAGCAGAGGCGGGGGAGATCAGCCCCAGCATTTT.

The chain employs TRBV6-5 and TRBJ2-5, with 9 nucleotides matching TRBD1. CDR1 is MNHEY and CDR2 is SVGAGI in the germline V gene. J gave up 4 bases and V 6 bases, and 9 bases lay outside the gene matches. This CDR3 comprises 15 residues. The CDR3: CASSRRQGVRETQYF. The CDR3 DNA reads as TGTGCCAGCAGCCGCAGACAGGGGGTTCGAGAGACCCAGTACTTC.

In DNA, the CDR3 is TGTGCCAGCAGCCGGGCCCCCCTCTACGAGCAGTACTTC. Residues: CASSRAPLYEQYF. J is TRBJ2-7 and V is TRBV28; D unresolved. Germline-derived CDR1 and CDR2 are MDHEN and SYDVKM. Trimming stripped 6 bases from V and 3 bases from J, with 12 bases between. The CDR3 is made up of 13 amino acids.

This chain uses TRBV11-2 with TRBJ2-7; tentative D call: TRBD2 (7 bases). CDR1 and CDR2 from the germline V gene are SGHAT and FQNNGV. The V and J ends lost 5 bases and 4 bases respectively, with 18 bases between them. The CDR3 has 15 residues. The CDR3 DNA is TGTGCCAGCAGCCCGGGGGGCGCGGGGCTGTACGAGCAGTACTTC. This sequence encodes CASSPGGAGLYEQYF.

This clone was picked up a small number of times. Other DNA sequences in this sample translate to the same CDR3. The rearrangement links TRBV28 to TRBJ1-2, with D unresolved. The CDR3 sequence is 11 residues long. V was shortened by 3 bases and J by 2 bases, with 1 base between the two germline ends. The germline gives CDR1 MDHEN, CDR2 SYDVKM. CDR3 region: CASSLNYGYTF. In nucleotides, the CDR3 is TGTGCCAGCAGTTTGAACTATGGCTACACCTTC.

The rearrangement links TRBV10-1 to TRBJ1-4, with TRBD1 matching 7 bases. V lost 3 bases, J lost 5 bases, and 3 bases stayed unmatched. Germline lookup yields CDR1 WNHNN and CDR2 SYGVQD (reference sequence). The CDR3 is 14 amino acids. The CDR3 here is CASSDGQENEKLFF. The DNA of the CDR3 is TGCGCCAGCAGTGACGGACAGGAAAATGAAAAACTGTTTTTT.